Listed below are T cell receptor beta chains from one sample, sequenced in a study of blood T cells in healthy people across ages. TCRdb used MiXCR to reprocess the 5' RACE reads, holding one entry per CDR3 protein. The sample contains around 1.5 million distinct CDR3 sequences, approximately 32% of which appear only once. What was sequenced was blood. These receptors were obtained from a woman aged 25-40 years in good health. CDR3s include the opening cysteine and the closing phenylalanine or tryptophan. A D gene is named only where the DNA matches it firmly. For some rows the clone size is stated as once, few or many, or as a class when expanded; others skip it.

clone size: -
J gene: TRBJ2-3
D gene: TRBD2
V gene: TRBV11-2
CDR3 DNA: TGTGCCAGCAGCTTAGGTCTAGCGGTGATCACAGATACGCAGTATTTT
CDR3 protein: CASSLGLAVITDTQYF

clone size: few
J gene: TRBJ2-7
D gene: TRBD2
V gene: TRBV7-2
CDR3 DNA: TGTGCCAGCAGCCCCCGGGAGGGGGTAAGGTACGAGCAGTACTTC
CDR3 protein: CASSPREGVRYEQYF

clone size: -
J gene: TRBJ2-1
D gene: TRBD1
V gene: TRBV10-3
CDR3 DNA: TGTGCCATCAGTGGCCGGGACAGGGGGTTGGAGACCCAGTTCTTC
CDR3 protein: CAISGRDRGLETQFF

clone size: -
J gene: TRBJ2-7
D gene: -
V gene: TRBV21-1
CDR3 DNA: TGTGCCAGCAGCAAACCAGTGGGTCCTTACGGGCAGTACTTC
CDR3 protein: CASSKPVGPYGQYF

clone size: -
J gene: TRBJ2-3
D gene: -
V gene: TRBV5-1
CDR3 DNA: TGCGCCAGCAGCTTGATGCCGAGGGATACAGATACGCAGTATTTT
CDR3 protein: CASSLMPRDTDTQYF

clone size: -
J gene: TRBJ1-1
D gene: -
V gene: TRBV4-1
CDR3 DNA: TGCGCCAGCAGCCAAGTCATAGGGTCGGGTGAAGCTTTCTTT
CDR3 protein: CASSQVIGSGEAFF

clone size: few
J gene: TRBJ1-1
D gene: -
V gene: TRBV10-3
CDR3 DNA: TGTACCATCAGTGAGTCGTTGGGGGTCCCCCCGAACACTGAAGCTTTCTTT
CDR3 protein: CTISESLGVPPNTEAFF

clone size: -
J gene: TRBJ2-3
D gene: -
V gene: TRBV9
CDR3 DNA: TGTGCCAGCAGCGTAGAATATGGACAAGAAGGTTGGGGAGATACGCAGTATTTT
CDR3 protein: CASSVEYGQEGWGDTQYF

clone size: few
J gene: TRBJ2-2
D gene: -
V gene: TRBV6-5
CDR3 DNA: TGTGCCGGCAGTTATAGGGGGATGAACACCGGGGAGCTGTTTTTT
CDR3 protein: CAGSYRGMNTGELFF

clone size: -
J gene: TRBJ1-2
D gene: TRBD1
V gene: TRBV20-1
CDR3 DNA: TGCAGTGCTAGTTGGGACCGACAGGGGGTTGATGGCTACACCTTC
CDR3 protein: CSASWDRQGVDGYTF

clone size: -
J gene: TRBJ1-2
D gene: TRBD1
V gene: TRBV2
CDR3 DNA: TGTGCCAGCAGTGGGGACAGGACCCCGAACTATGGCTACACCTTC
CDR3 protein: CASSGDRTPNYGYTF

clone size: -
J gene: TRBJ2-1
D gene: -
V gene: TRBV24-1
CDR3 DNA: TGTGCCACCAGTGATTCCCACGGGGACTCCTACAATGAGCAGTTCTTC
CDR3 protein: CATSDSHGDSYNEQFF

clone size: few
J gene: TRBJ1-1
D gene: -
V gene: TRBV29-1
CDR3 DNA: TGCAGCGTTGAATTGTCCCGCACTGAAGCTTTCTTT
CDR3 protein: CSVELSRTEAFF

clone size: few
J gene: TRBJ2-1
D gene: -
V gene: TRBV7-9
CDR3 DNA: TGTGCCAGTAGCTTAGTGCTCGAGGGGCCGTTGGATGAGCAGTTCTTC
CDR3 protein: CASSLVLEGPLDEQFF

clone size: few
J gene: TRBJ2-1
D gene: TRBD2
V gene: TRBV20-1
CDR3 DNA: TGCAGTGCTAGTCTACCTGGGAGGGCCTACAATGAGCAGTTCTTC
CDR3 protein: CSASLPGRAYNEQFF

clone size: -
J gene: TRBJ1-6
D gene: -
V gene: TRBV29-1
CDR3 DNA: TGCAGCGTTCAAAATGCGACAACGAGCTCCTATAATTCACCCCTCCACTTT
CDR3 protein: CSVQNATTSSYNSPLHF

clone size: -
J gene: TRBJ2-2
D gene: TRBD2
V gene: TRBV4-2
CDR3 DNA: TGTGCCAGCAGCTATTTGACTAGCGTGATTGTCCCCGGGGAGCTGTTTTTT
CDR3 protein: CASSYLTSVIVPGELFF

clone size: -
J gene: TRBJ2-1
D gene: TRBD2
V gene: TRBV20-1
CDR3 DNA: TGCAGTGCTAGTAGCGGGGCGGGGGCCGCCTACAATGAGCAGTTCTTC
CDR3 protein: CSASSGAGAAYNEQFF

clone size: -
J gene: TRBJ2-7
D gene: TRBD2
V gene: TRBV12-3/TRBV12-4
CDR3 DNA: TGTGCCAGCAGTTTGGGCGGGGGGCCCCAATACGAGCAGTACTTC
CDR3 protein: CASSLGGGPQYEQYF

clone size: many
J gene: TRBJ2-4
D gene: -
V gene: TRBV29-1
CDR3 DNA: TGCAGCGTTGATGGGTGGAAGCGGATACAGTACTTC
CDR3 protein: CSVDGWKRIQYF

clone size: -
J gene: TRBJ1-5
D gene: -
V gene: TRBV28
CDR3 DNA: TGTGCCAGCAGGAATAATTGGGGGCCCCAGCATTTT
CDR3 protein: CASRNNWGPQHF

clone size: -
J gene: TRBJ1-1
D gene: -
V gene: TRBV24-1
CDR3 DNA: TGTGCCACCAGTGAAAGAGACGGGAGAGGAGCTTTCTTT
CDR3 protein: CATSERDGRGAFF

clone size: -
J gene: TRBJ2-5
D gene: TRBD2
V gene: TRBV7-2
CDR3 DNA: TGTGCCAGCAGCTTAAATCTCTCGGGGGGGGAGACCCAGTACTTC
CDR3 protein: CASSLNLSGGETQYF

clone size: few
J gene: TRBJ2-2
D gene: -
V gene: TRBV5-1
CDR3 DNA: TGCGCCAGCAGCTTGGCGGGGACGTACGGGTCACCCGACACGGGCACCGGGGAGCTGTTTTTT
CDR3 protein: CASSLAGTYGSPDTGTGELFF

clone size: few
J gene: TRBJ2-1
D gene: -
V gene: TRBV18
CDR3 DNA: TGTGCCAGCTCCCCGACCGAATCCTACAATGAGCAGTTCTTC
CDR3 protein: CASSPTESYNEQFF

clone size: -
J gene: TRBJ2-7
D gene: TRBD1
V gene: TRBV30
CDR3 DNA: TGTGCCTGGACCCTAAGGGGGACAGGGAGATCCTACGAGCAGTACTTC
CDR3 protein: CAWTLRGTGRSYEQYF

clone size: -
J gene: TRBJ1-4
D gene: -
V gene: TRBV6-5
CDR3 DNA: TGTGCCAGCAGTTACAGGGATCGGGAAAAACTGTTTTTT
CDR3 protein: CASSYRDREKLFF

clone size: -
J gene: TRBJ1-1
D gene: -
V gene: TRBV12-3/TRBV12-4
CDR3 DNA: TGTGCCAGCAGACTACGGACAGCCCGGTACACTGAAGCTTTCTTT
CDR3 protein: CASRLRTARYTEAFF

clone size: few
J gene: TRBJ2-3
D gene: TRBD2
V gene: TRBV28
CDR3 DNA: TGTGCCAGCAGTTCGACCTACCGGGAGGCGGGTACGCAGTATTTT
CDR3 protein: CASSSTYREAGTQYF

clone size: many
J gene: TRBJ1-2
D gene: TRBD1
V gene: TRBV3-1
CDR3 DNA: TGTGCCAGCAGCCGTACAGGGGGCTATGGCTACACCTTC
CDR3 protein: CASSRTGGYGYTF

clone size: few
J gene: TRBJ2-7
D gene: TRBD2
V gene: TRBV9
CDR3 DNA: TGTGCCAGCAGCGCGCGCGGGGGGGCCTACGAGCAGTACTTC
CDR3 protein: CASSARGGAYEQYF

clone size: -
J gene: TRBJ2-7
D gene: TRBD2
V gene: TRBV14
CDR3 DNA: TGTGCCAGCAGCCTAGGACTAGCGGGAGGCTTTCAGCAGTACTTC
CDR3 protein: CASSLGLAGGFQQYF

clone size: few
J gene: TRBJ2-1
D gene: -
V gene: TRBV27
CDR3 DNA: TGTGCCAGCAGTTTAGCAGGGACGGGTGAGCAGTTCTTC
CDR3 protein: CASSLAGTGEQFF

clone size: -
J gene: TRBJ1-4
D gene: -
V gene: TRBV28
CDR3 DNA: TGTGCCAGCAGTTCCGGGCCCCTTGCAACTAATGAAAAACTGTTTTTT
CDR3 protein: CASSSGPLATNEKLFF

clone size: -
J gene: TRBJ2-5
D gene: TRBD1
V gene: TRBV5-4
CDR3 DNA: TGTGCCAGCAGCCCGACCGGGACAGGGCGAGAGGCCCAGTACTTC
CDR3 protein: CASSPTGTGREAQYF

clone size: few
J gene: TRBJ1-1
D gene: -
V gene: TRBV20-1
CDR3 DNA: TGCAGTGCTAGAGATCGGGAGGGATTCGCTGAAGCTTTCTTT
CDR3 protein: CSARDREGFAEAFF

clone size: few
J gene: TRBJ2-7
D gene: -
V gene: TRBV27
CDR3 DNA: TGTGCCAGCAGTTTAAACGCGGGGAGCTCCTACGAGCAGTACTTC
CDR3 protein: CASSLNAGSSYEQYF

clone size: few
J gene: TRBJ2-7
D gene: TRBD2
V gene: TRBV4-2
CDR3 DNA: TGTGCCAGCAGCCAAGATATGGGTTTGGTAGCGGGGGCCCCCTTACCCTCCGAGCAGTACTTC
CDR3 protein: CASSQDMGLVAGAPLPSEQYF

clone size: -
J gene: TRBJ1-4
D gene: TRBD1
V gene: TRBV2
CDR3 DNA: TGTGCCAGCGCAAACCGGGACAGGGTTGAAAAACTGTTTTTT
CDR3 protein: CASANRDRVEKLFF

clone size: -
J gene: TRBJ2-7
D gene: -
V gene: TRBV30
CDR3 DNA: TGTGCCTGGAGTGTCCCCTCCTACGAGCAGTACTTC
CDR3 protein: CAWSVPSYEQYF